This section outlines one T cell receptor (beta chain) sequence together with its context. The data were taken from a study of blood T cell repertoires in COVID-19. Study-level background: COVID-19 samples, acute and convalescent, were from the United States, Italy and Spain. The cDNA or gDNA used as material had been derived from T cells, B-cell-depleted T cells, or PBMCs.

The CDR3 contains 13 residues. V gave up 6 bases and J gave up 14 bases, with 20 bases separating them. Germline V gene data show CDR1 as KGHSH and CDR2 as LQKENI. As processed by the authors: Nucleated cell number was recorded as an estimate derived from reference gene primer amplification. Assay: immunoSEQ multiplex PCR; the TCRdb copy retains only in-frame clones and omits some. The DNA was the basis for D and trimming; V, J and clone size are from that table. The profile covers around 130,000 clones, with 80% appearing a single time and 15% to 20% taken by the ten largest. The chain has TRBV18 and TRBJ2-1, with D possibly being TRBD1 (6 bases). Source material: peripheral blood. This receptor was taken from a man between 60 and 75 years old with active or convalescent COVID-19. DNA for the CDR3: TGTGCCAGCTCGGAGAGTCAGGGGCTGTGGAAGTTCTTC. Translated, it gives CASSESQGLWKFF.